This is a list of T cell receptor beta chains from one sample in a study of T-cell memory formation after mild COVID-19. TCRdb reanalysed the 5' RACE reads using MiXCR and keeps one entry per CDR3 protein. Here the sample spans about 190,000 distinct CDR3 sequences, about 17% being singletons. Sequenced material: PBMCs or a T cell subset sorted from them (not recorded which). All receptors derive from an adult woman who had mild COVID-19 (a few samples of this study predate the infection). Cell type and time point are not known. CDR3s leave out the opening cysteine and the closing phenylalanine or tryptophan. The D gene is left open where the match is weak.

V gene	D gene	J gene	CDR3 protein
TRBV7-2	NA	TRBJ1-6	ASSPGAYNSPLH
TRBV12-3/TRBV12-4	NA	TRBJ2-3	ASSSEVLARNTDTQY
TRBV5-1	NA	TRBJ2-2	ASSLAGGDGELF
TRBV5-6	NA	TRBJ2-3	ASRFGWITTDTQY
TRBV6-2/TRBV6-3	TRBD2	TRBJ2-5	ASTRIAGGIGETQY
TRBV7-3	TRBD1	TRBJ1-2	ASSRDRVAGYT
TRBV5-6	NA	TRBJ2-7	ASSAMYEQY
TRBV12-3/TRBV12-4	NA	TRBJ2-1	ASSLDTLYNEQF
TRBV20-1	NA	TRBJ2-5	SANPGGRGRKTQY
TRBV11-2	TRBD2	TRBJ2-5	ASSLIPGLAAQTQY
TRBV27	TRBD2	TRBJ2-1	ASRSASGRTGNEQF
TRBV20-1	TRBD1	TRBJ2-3	SAKTGQNLDTQY
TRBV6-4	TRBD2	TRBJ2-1	ASRGLAGGLEQF
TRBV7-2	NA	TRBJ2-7	ASSLAGASNEQY
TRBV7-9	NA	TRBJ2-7	ASSLGAAEQY
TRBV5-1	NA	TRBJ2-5	ASSLSGGVQETQY
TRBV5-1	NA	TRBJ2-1	ASSGVSSYNEQF
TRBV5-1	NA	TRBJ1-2	ASSLEVNYGYT
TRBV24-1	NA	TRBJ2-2	ATSDSLQGYTGELF
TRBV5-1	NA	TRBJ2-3	ASSLDGDTQY
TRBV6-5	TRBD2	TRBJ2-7	ASRRRTSGRFTYEQY
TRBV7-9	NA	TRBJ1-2	ASSASDYGYT
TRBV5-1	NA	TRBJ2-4	ASSPSGNLAKNIQY
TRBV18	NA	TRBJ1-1	ASSGQSNTEAF
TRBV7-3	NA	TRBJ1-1	ASSLQGRVTEAF
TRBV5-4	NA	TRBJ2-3	ASSSPLDTQY
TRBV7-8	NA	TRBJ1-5	ASSLVGSSNQPQH
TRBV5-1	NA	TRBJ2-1	ASSLAMIPGNEQF
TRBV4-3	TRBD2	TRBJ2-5	ASSQALAGQETQY
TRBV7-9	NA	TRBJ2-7	ASSPGYYEQY
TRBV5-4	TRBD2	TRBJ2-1	ASSLAGGLAGQF
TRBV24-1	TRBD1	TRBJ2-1	ATSDTGTGSYNEQF
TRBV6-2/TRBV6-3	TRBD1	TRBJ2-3	ASTTGQGHTQY
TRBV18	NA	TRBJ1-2	ASSLSADSYYGYT
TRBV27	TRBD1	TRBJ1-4	ASTSFLNRGTKKLF
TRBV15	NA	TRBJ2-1	ATQARGNEQF
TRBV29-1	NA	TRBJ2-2	SVPLKNTGELF
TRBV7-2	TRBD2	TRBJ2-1	ASSDPGLAGGPNNEQF
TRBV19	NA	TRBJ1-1	AGSRERGTEAF
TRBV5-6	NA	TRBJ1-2	ASLTEGSYGYT
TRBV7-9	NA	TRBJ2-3	ASTLGGLPY
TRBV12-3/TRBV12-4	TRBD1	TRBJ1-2	ASRDTGGKDYT
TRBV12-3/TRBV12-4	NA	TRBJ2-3	ASRDFPTDTQY
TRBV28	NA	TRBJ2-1	ASSASHRSEQF
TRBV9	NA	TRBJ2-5	ASSVGPKLPQETQY
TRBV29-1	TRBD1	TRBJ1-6	SVTGTGGSPLH